These 15 T cell receptor beta chains came from one sample sequenced in a study of tumor-infiltrating lymphocytes in oesophageal squamous cell carcinoma. TCRdb re-analysed the PCR reads in MiXCR, keeping a single row per CDR3 protein. The sample holds fewer than 16,000 distinct CDR3 sequences, roughly 49% seen once. The sequencing sample was made of esophageal tumor tissue. These receptors all stem from a male donor with esophageal squamous cell carcinoma.

This clonotype is medium-sized in the sample. The chain joins TRBV27 to TRBJ1-1; D is possibly TRBD1 (6 bases). Per germline, CDR1 MNHEY and CDR2 SMNVEV (reference sequence). The CDR3 contains 14 residues. V was pared by 6 bases and J by 0 bases, with 11 bases between. The CDR3 sequence is CASRLQGMNTEAFF. CDR3 DNA: TGTGCCAGCAGACTACAGGGAATGAACACTGAAGCTTTCTTT.

V and J are TRBV24-1 and TRBJ2-1, with 7 bases matching TRBD1. The J call may be faulty, since TRBJ2-7 better matches the DNA end. CDR3 length: 15 residues. CDR1 KGHDR and CDR2 SFDVKD come from the germline V gene. CDR3 in amino acids: CATSDPRQGAYEQYF. CDR3 DNA sequence: TGTGCCACCAGTGATCCTAGACAGGGCGCCTACGAGCAGTACTTC.

J is TRBJ2-4 and V is TRBV6-8, with 7 bases fitting TRBD1. Matching the DNA end better, TRBJ2-1 makes the J call doubtful. The CDR3 loop spans 16 amino acids. In germline, CDR1 is MNHGY, CDR2 SAAAGT. The CDR3 loop reads CASSQRTTGNYNEQFF. CDR3 sequence (DNA): TGTGCCAGCAGTCAACGGACGACAGGGAACTACAATGAGCAGTTCTTC.

The chain uses TRBV4-3 and TRBJ2-1; TRBD2 might be the D (5 bases). The V end lost 0 bases, the J end lost 0 bases, and 6 bases lay between the germline ends. The CDR3 sequence is 15 residues long. Germline V gene lookup returns CDR1 LGHNA and CDR2 YSLEER. The CDR3 loop reads CASSQERDSYNEQFF. The DNA of the CDR3 is TGCGCCAGCAGCCAAGAACGGGACTCCTACAATGAGCAGTTCTTC.

By sample share, this clonotype is medium-sized. The chain has TRBV7-9 and TRBJ1-2; the D is unclear. The V gene's germline CDR1 is SEHNR and CDR2 FQNEAQ (reference sequence). The CDR3 contains 14 residues. The V gene lost 4 bases and the J gene lost 8 bases, with 17 bases spanning the gap. The CDR3 sequence is CASSSHVLVGGYTF. The CDR3 nucleotides are TGTGCCAGCAGCTCCCACGTGCTCGTCGGGGGCTACACCTTC.

Worth noting for this clonotype: One base away lies a much larger clone, so this may be a sequencing read error. The V gene is TRBV7-8, the J gene TRBJ2-5; D gene ambiguous. The end of the DNA is better explained by TRBJ2-1, so the J call may be wrong. The CDR3 is 13 amino acids. Germline CDR1 reads SGHVS; CDR2 reads FQNEAQ. This chain's CDR3 is CASSLSRTYEQFF. CDR3 DNA: TGTGCCAGCAGCTTATCTAGGACCTACGAGCAGTTCTTC.

The chain employs TRBV7-8 and TRBJ2-1; D perhaps matches TRBD2 (6 bases). The V and J ends lost 5 bases and 5 bases respectively, with 19 bases between them. The CDR3 spans 16 residues. The germline V gene has CDR1 SGHVS and CDR2 FQNEAQ. In DNA, the CDR3 is TGTGCCAGCAGCCACCCCACTAGCAACGAAGACAATGAGCAGTTCTTC. Amino acids: CASSHPTSNEDNEQFF. The entire variable domain, with the rest obtained from reference TRBV7-8 and TRBJ2-1, is as follows: GAGVSQSPRYKVAKRGQDVALRCDPISGHVSLFWYQQALGQGPEFLTYFQNEAQLDKSGLPSDRFFAERPEGSVSTLKIQRTQQEDSAVYLCASSHPTSNEDNEQFFGPGTRLTVL.

This sequence joins TRBV7-2 and TRBJ2-5, with D tentatively TRBD2 (6 bases). Germline CDR1 is SGHTA and CDR2 is FQGNSA. CDR3 size: 13 residues. Trimming left V 1 base short and J 5 bases short, with 8 bases between. CDR3 sequence reads: CASSLEGRETQYF. In DNA form, the CDR3 reads TGTGCCAGCAGCTTAGAGGGGAGGGAGACCCAGTACTTC.

This clonotype was counted once. V gene TRBV7-4 combines with J gene TRBJ1-1, with D unclear. The end of the DNA is better explained by TRBJ2-1, so the J call may be wrong. This CDR3 region has 12 residues. Germline CDR1 reads SGHVT; CDR2 reads SQSDAQ. Here the CDR3 DNA reads TGTGCCAGCAGCTTAATGGGCGAAACGCAGTTCTTC. It encodes CASSLMGETQFF.

The J gene is TRBJ2-5, the V gene TRBV6-1, with D perhaps TRBD1 (6 bases). Matching the DNA end better, TRBJ2-7 makes the J call doubtful. Germline V CDR1 and CDR2: MNHNS, SASEGT. The CDR3 contains 15 residues. Here the CDR3 reads CASRPTGPAYHEQYF. The CDR3 nucleotides are TGTGCCAGCAGGCCCACAGGGCCCGCCTACCACGAGCAGTACTTC.

V and J are TRBV7-4 and TRBJ2-5, with 11 bases matching TRBD2. The DNA matches TRBJ2-7 better at its end, which makes the J call doubtful. This CDR3 region has 15 residues. From germline, CDR1 is SGHVT and CDR2 SQSDAQ. The CDR3 loop reads CASSLETSGSYEQYF. The DNA for the CDR3 is TGTGCCAGCAGCTTAGAAACTAGCGGGAGTTACGAGCAGTACTTC.

This clonotype was recorded at least ten times. The chain combines TRBV4-3 with TRBJ2-3, with TRBD2 identical over 9 bases. Looked up from germline, CDR1 is LGHNA and CDR2 is YSLEER. Trimming at V came to 0 bases and at J to 3 bases, leaving 1 base not matched to a gene. The CDR3 consists of 15 residues. CDR3 in amino acids: CASSQDTSGTDTQYF. The CDR3 nucleotides are TGCGCCAGCAGCCAAGACACTAGCGGGACAGATACGCAGTATTTT.

The V gene is TRBV12-3 or TRBV12-4, the J gene TRBJ2-1; 7 nucleotides match TRBD2. The end of the DNA fits TRBJ2-7 better, so the J call may be wrong. This CDR3 is built from 16 residues. The CDR3 loop is CASSFQRLADFDEQYF. The CDR3 DNA reads as TGTGCCAGCAGTTTTCAGAGACTAGCAGATTTCGATGAGCAGTACTTC.

The J gene is TRBJ2-7, the V gene TRBV6-6; no firm D call. The J call is in doubt because the DNA end fits TRBJ1-2 better. Germline lookup yields CDR1 MNHNY and CDR2 SVGAGI (reference sequence). The CDR3 extends over 13 amino acids. The chain's CDR3 is CASSYSPVGGYTF. CDR3 coding DNA: TGTGCCAGCAGTTACTCCCCGGTAGGGGGCTACACCTTC.

This clonotype has only a few counts. The CDR3 sequence is CASSTRDGPNTEAFF. DNA of the CDR3: TGTGCCAGCAGTACCCGGGACGGCCCGAACACTGAAGCTTTCTTT. The chain is built from TRBV6-1 and TRBJ1-1, with D possibly TRBD1 on 5 matching bases. The CDR3 is 15 amino acids. V was trimmed by 5 bases and J by 1 base, leaving 14 bases between them. CDR1 MNHNS and CDR2 SASEGT come from the germline V gene.